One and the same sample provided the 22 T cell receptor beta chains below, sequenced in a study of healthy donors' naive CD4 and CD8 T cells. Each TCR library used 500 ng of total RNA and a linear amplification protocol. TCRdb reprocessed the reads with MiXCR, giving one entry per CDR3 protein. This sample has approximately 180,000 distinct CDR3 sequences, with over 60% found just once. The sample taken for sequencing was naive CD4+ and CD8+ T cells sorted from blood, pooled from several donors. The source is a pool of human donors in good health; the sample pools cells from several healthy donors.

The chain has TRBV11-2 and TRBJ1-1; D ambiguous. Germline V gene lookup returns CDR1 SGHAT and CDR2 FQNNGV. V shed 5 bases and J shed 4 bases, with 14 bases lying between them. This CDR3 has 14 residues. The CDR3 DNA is TGTGCCAGCAGCCCGATGCCGGGATCCACTGAAGCTTTCTTT. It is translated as CASSPMPGSTEAFF.

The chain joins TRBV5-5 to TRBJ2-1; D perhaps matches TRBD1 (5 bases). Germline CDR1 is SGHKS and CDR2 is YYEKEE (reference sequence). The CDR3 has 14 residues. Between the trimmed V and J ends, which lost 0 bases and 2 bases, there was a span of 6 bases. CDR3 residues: CASSLETAYNEQFF. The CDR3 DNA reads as TGTGCCAGCAGCTTGGAGACAGCCTACAATGAGCAGTTCTTC.

This CDR3 is CASVAGGPDYEQYF. The CDR3 bases are TGTGCCAGTGTAGCGGGAGGGCCGGACTACGAGCAGTACTTC. The rearrangement uses TRBV19 and TRBJ2-7; 11 bases are shared with TRBD2. Germline-derived CDR1 and CDR2 are LNHDA and SQIVND (reference sequence). The CDR3 runs to 14 residues. V shed 8 bases and J 3 bases; nucleotides not matched to a gene: 6.

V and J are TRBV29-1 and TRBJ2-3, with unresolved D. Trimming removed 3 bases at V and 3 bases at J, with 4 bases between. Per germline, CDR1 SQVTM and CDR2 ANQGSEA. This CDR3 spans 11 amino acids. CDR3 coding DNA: TGCAGCGTTGAGAAGACAGATACGCAGTATTTT. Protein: CSVEKTDTQYF.

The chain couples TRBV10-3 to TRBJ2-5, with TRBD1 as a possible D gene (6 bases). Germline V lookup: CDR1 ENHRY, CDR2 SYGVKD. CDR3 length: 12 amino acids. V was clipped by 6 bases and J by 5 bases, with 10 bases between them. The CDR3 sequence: CAIRQGMETQYF. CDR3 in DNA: TGTGCCATCAGACAGGGAATGGAGACCCAGTACTTC.

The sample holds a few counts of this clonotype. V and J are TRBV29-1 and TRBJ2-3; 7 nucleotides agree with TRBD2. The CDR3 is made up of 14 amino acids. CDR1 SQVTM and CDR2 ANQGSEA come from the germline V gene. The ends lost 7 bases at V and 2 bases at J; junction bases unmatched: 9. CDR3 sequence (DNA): TGCAGCGCTAAAGAGCGGGGCGTCACAGATACGCAGTATTTT. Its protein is CSAKERGVTDTQYF.

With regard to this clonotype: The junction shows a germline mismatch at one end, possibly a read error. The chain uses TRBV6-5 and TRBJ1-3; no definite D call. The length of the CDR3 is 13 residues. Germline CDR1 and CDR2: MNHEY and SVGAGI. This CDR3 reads CASLGDLGHTIYF. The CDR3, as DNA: TGTGCCAGCCTGGGAGATCTTGGACACACCATATATTTT.

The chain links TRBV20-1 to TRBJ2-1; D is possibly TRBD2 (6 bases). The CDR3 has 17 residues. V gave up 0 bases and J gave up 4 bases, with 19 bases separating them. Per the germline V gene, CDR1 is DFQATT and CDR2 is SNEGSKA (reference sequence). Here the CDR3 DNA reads TGCAGTGCTAGAGATTTGCTCGAGGGAGGCTTGTACAATGAGCAGTTCTTC. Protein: CSARDLLEGGLYNEQFF.

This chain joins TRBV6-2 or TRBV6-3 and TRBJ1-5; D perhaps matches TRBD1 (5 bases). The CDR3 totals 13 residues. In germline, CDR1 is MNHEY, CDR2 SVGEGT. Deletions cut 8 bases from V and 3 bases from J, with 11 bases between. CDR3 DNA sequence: TGTGCCAGCGGGAACAGGATCAATCAGCCCCAGCATTTT. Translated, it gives CASGNRINQPQHF.

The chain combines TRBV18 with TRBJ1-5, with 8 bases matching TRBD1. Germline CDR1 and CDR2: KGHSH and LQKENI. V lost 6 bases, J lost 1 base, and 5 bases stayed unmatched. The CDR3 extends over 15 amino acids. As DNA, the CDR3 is TGTGCCAGCTCGCCGACAGGGGTGAGCAATCAGCCCCAGCATTTT. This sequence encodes CASSPTGVSNQPQHF.

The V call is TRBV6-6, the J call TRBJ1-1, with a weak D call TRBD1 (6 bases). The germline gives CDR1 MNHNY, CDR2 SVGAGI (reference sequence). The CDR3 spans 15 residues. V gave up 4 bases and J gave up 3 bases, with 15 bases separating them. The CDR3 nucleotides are TGTGCCAGCAGTTTAGGGCTAGGGGGATACACTGAAGCTTTCTTT. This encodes CASSLGLGGYTEAFF.

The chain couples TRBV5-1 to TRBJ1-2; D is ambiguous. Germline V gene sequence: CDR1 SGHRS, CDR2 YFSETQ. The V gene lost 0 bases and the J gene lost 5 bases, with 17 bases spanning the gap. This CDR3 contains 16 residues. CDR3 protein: CASSLGQPQLVYGYTF. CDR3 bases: TGCGCCAGCAGCTTGGGGCAGCCCCAGTTAGTTTATGGCTACACCTTC.

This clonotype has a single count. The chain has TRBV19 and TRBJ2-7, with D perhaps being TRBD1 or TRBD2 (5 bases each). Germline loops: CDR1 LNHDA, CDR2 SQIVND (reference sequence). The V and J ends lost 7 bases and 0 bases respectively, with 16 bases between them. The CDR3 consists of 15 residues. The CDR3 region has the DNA TGTGCCAGTACCGGGGCGGAGGCATCCTCCTACGAGCAGTACTTC. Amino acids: CASTGAEASSYEQYF.

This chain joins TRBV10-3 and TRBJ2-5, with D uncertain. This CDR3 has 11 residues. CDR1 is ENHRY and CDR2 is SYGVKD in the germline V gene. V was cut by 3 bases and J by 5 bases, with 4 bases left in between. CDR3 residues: CAISDEETQYF. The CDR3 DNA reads TGTGCCATCAGTGATGAGGAGACCCAGTACTTC.

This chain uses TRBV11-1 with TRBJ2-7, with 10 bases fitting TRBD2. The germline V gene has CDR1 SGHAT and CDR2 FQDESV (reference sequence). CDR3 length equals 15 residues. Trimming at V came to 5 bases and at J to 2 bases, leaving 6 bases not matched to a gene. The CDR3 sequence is CASSDGLAAAYEQYF. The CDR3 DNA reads TGTGCCAGCAGCGACGGACTAGCGGCAGCCTACGAGCAGTACTTC.

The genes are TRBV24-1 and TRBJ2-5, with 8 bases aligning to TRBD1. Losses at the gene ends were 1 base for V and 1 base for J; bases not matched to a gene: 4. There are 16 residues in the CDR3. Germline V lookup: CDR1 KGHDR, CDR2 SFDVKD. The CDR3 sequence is CATSDFRDRSQETQYF. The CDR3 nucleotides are TGTGCCACCAGTGATTTCCGGGACAGGAGCCAAGAGACCCAGTACTTC.

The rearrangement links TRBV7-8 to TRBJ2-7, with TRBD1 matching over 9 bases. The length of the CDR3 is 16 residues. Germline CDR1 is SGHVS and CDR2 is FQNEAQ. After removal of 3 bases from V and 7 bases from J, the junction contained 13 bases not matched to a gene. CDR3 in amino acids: CASSFLLGQGSLEQYF. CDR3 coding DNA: TGTGCCAGCAGCTTTTTACTGGGACAGGGTTCGTTAGAGCAGTACTTC.

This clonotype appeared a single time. For the CDR3, the DNA is TGCAGCGGCGCGGGGCTCATGAACACTGAAGCTTTCTTT. Its translation: CSGAGLMNTEAFF. The rearrangement uses TRBV29-1 and TRBJ1-1; D is perhaps TRBD1 (5 bases). This CDR3 is built from 13 residues. The V and J ends lost 7 bases and 0 bases respectively, with 12 bases between them. Germline CDR1 SQVTM, CDR2 ANQGSEA.

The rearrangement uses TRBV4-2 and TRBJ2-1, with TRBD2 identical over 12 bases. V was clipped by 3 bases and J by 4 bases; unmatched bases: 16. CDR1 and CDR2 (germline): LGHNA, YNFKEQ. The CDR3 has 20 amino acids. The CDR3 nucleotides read TGTGCCAGCAGCCAGGCCTCAGCCCCGACTAGCGGGGGTAGATACAATGAGCAGTTCTTC. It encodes CASSQASAPTSGGRYNEQFF.

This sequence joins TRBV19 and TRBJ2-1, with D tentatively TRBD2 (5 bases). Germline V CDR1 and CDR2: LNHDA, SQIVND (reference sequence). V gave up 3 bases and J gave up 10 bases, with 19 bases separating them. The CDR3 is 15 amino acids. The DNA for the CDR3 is TGTGCCAGTAGTATTCTCCGGACTCGCCTGGAAGAGCAGTTCTTC. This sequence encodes CASSILRTRLEEQFF.

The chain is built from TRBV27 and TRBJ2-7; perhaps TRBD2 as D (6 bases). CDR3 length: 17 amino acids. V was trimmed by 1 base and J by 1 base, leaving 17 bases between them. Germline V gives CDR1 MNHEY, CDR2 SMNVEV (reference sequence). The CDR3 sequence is CASSLLSGERASYEQYF. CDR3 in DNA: TGTGCCAGCAGTTTATTATCCGGTGAGCGGGCATCCTACGAGCAGTACTTC.

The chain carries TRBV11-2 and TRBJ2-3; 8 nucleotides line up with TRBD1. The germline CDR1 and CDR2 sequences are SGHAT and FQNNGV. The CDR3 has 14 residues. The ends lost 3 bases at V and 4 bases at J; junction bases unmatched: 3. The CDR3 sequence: CASSLEQGADTQYF. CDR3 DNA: TGTGCCAGCAGCTTGGAACAGGGGGCAGATACGCAGTATTTT.